The 16 T cell receptor beta chains presented below share a single source sample, sequenced in a study of low-dose radiotherapy and immunotherapy resistance in tumors. Time point given: before trial treatment. First-strand cDNA used TRAV- and TRBV-specific primers, covering alpha and beta chains. TCRs underwent around 20 PCR cycles of amplification with a constant-region primer and V-primer adapter. TCRdb reprocessed the reads via MiXCR and lists one record per CDR3 protein. The sample shows tens of thousands of distinct CDR3 sequences, 15% to 20% of them seen only once. Here the sequenced sample was PBMCs, taken before treatment. These receptors all come from a male donor with prostate cancer.

This clonotype was observed many times. Written as DNA, the CDR3 is TGCAGTGCTAGAGATCGAGGGGGCCAAATTGGTAGCAATCAGCCCCAGCATTTT. It translates to CSARDRGGQIGSNQPQHF. The chain joins TRBV20-1 to TRBJ1-5; TRBD1 agrees at 7 bases. The CDR3 loop spans 18 amino acids. With V trimmed by 0 bases and J by 0 bases, 11 bases remained unmatched. Germline CDR1 DFQATT, CDR2 SNEGSKA (reference sequence).

This clonotype showed up many times. The gene calls are TRBV27 and TRBJ2-2; TRBD1 agrees at 9 bases. Losses at the gene ends were 1 base for V and 3 bases for J; bases not matched to a gene: 0. CDR1 is MNHEY, CDR2 SMNVEV, per germline (reference sequence). The CDR3 extends over 15 amino acids. The CDR3 reads CASSLWTGDTGELFF. CDR3 nucleotide sequence: TGTGCCAGCAGTTTATGGACAGGGGACACCGGGGAGCTGTTTTTT.

A remark on this clonotype: This may be a read error: a much more frequent sequence differs by one nucleotide. The chain uses TRBV7-3 and TRBJ1-4; 9 nucleotides line up with TRBD1. CDR1 is SGHTA, CDR2 FQGTGA, per germline. There are 15 residues in the CDR3. The CDR3 region has the DNA TGTGCCATCAGCGTACAGGGGGCGTCTAATGAAAAACTGTTTTTT. Encoded protein: CAISVQGASNEKLFF. Combining the CDR3 with reference TRBV7-3 and TRBJ1-4 gives the whole variable domain GAGVSQTPSNKVTEKGKYVELRCDPISGHTALYWYRQSLGQGPEFLIYFQGTGAADDSGLPNDRFFAVRPEGSVSTLKIQRTERGDSAVYLCAISVQGASNEKLFFGSGTQLSVL.

The chain links TRBV6-2 or TRBV6-3 to TRBJ1-4; TRBD1 matches at 7 bases. The CDR3 runs 16 residues. The germline gives CDR1 MNHEY, CDR2 SVGEGT. Germline trimming cut 5 bases from V and 7 bases from J; bases unmatched to any gene: 13. The CDR3 DNA follows: TGTGCCAGCAGTCCCCCAGGGACAGTGATCAGTGAAAAACTGTTTTTT. Translating gives CASSPPGTVISEKLFF.

The chain is built from TRBV5-4 and TRBJ1-1, with 9 nucleotides matching TRBD1. Trimming took 1 base from V and 6 from J; bases not matched to a gene: 7. The CDR3 extends over 15 amino acids. CDR1 SGHNT and CDR2 YYREEE come from the germline V gene (reference sequence). Written as DNA, the CDR3 is TGTGCCAGCAGCTTGTTACAGGGGGCGACGGCTGAAGCTTTCTTT. Its protein product is CASSLLQGATAEAFF.

This clonotype was counted a few times. The chain joins TRBV5-6 to TRBJ2-3; 8 bases are shared with TRBD2. Germline V gene lookup returns CDR1 SGHDT and CDR2 YYEEEE. CDR3 size: 17 residues. V lost 1 base, J lost 5 bases, and 12 bases stayed unmatched. The CDR3 reads CASSLFLERGPRDTQYF. Written as DNA, the CDR3 is TGTGCCAGCAGCTTGTTCCTAGAGCGGGGGCCGCGAGATACGCAGTATTTT.

This clonotype was seen at least ten times. The rearrangement joins TRBV11-2 to TRBJ2-1; D gene ambiguous. The V end lost 3 bases, the J end lost 1 base, and 7 bases lay between the germline ends. The CDR3 runs 14 residues. Germline V gene data show CDR1 as SGHAT and CDR2 as FQNNGV. The CDR3 loop reads CASSFLASYNEQFF. In DNA, the CDR3 is TGTGCCAGCAGCTTTCTCGCATCCTACAATGAGCAGTTCTTC.

This clonotype was picked up many times. The rearrangement links TRBV5-8 to TRBJ2-5; tentative D call: TRBD2 (6 bases). CDR3 length: 15 amino acids. CDR1 and CDR2 (germline): SGHTS, YDEGEE. V lost 4 bases, J lost 3 bases, and 16 bases lay in between. CDR3 DNA: TGTGCCAGCAGCCCCTGGGTTAGCGGTAAAGAGACCCAGTACTTC. Protein: CASSPWVSGKETQYF.

On this clonotype itself: A far more abundant clone sits one base away, making this likely a read error. This chain uses TRBV29-1 with TRBJ2-7; the D gene is possibly TRBD2 (5 bases). The V gene lost 6 bases and the J gene lost 7 bases, with 25 bases spanning the gap. CDR1 and CDR2 (germline): SQVTM, ANQGSEA. The CDR3 runs 15 residues. CDR3 amino acids: CSVAQAVTTYNEQYF. In DNA, the CDR3 is TGCAGCGTCGCCCAAGCGGTTACAACCTACAATGAGCAGTACTTC.

This clonotype was observed at least ten times. The rearrangement joins TRBV10-3 to TRBJ2-3, with 10 bases aligning to TRBD2. The germline gives CDR1 ENHRY, CDR2 SYGVKD. The CDR3 runs to 20 residues. V was pared by 10 bases and J by 5 bases, with 27 bases of the junction left unmatched. CDR3 DNA: TGTGCCACGACGGGTTCCCCGGGACTAGCGCGTCAGGGCGGTAGAGATACGCAGTATTTT. As protein: CATTGSPGLARQGGRDTQYF.

This clonotype was recorded at least ten times. This sequence joins TRBV20-1 and TRBJ2-1; 9 positions match TRBD2. Germline CDR1 DFQATT, CDR2 SNEGSKA (reference sequence). V lost 1 base to trimming and J lost 4 bases; unmatched junction nucleotides: 2. This CDR3 contains 14 residues. The CDR3 loop is CSARGTSVYNEQFF. The CDR3 coding sequence is TGCAGTGCTAGAGGGACTAGCGTGTACAATGAGCAGTTCTTC.

This clonotype occurred many times. The chain recombines TRBV5-1 with TRBJ1-1; D unresolved. Germline V gene lookup returns CDR1 SGHRS and CDR2 YFSETQ. The CDR3 has 13 amino acids. Trimming left V 4 bases short and J 2 bases short, with 9 bases between. The CDR3 DNA reads as TGCGCCAGCAGCAAGACAAGAAACACTGAAGCTTTCTTT. Protein sequence: CASSKTRNTEAFF.

This clonotype was detected many times. The chain carries TRBV10-3 and TRBJ2-5; unclear D gene. The germline CDR1 and CDR2 sequences are ENHRY and SYGVKD. Trimming shortened V by 0 bases and J by 4 bases, and 9 bases separated the two germline ends. The CDR3 is 14 residues long. This CDR3 reads CAISESSMGETQYF. Written as DNA, the CDR3 is TGTGCCATCAGTGAGTCGTCGATGGGAGAGACCCAGTACTTC.

This clonotype was detected ten times or more. The chain links TRBV2 to TRBJ2-1, with TRBD2 identical over 12 bases. Losses at the gene ends were 6 bases for V and 5 bases for J; bases not matched to a gene: 2. The CDR3 is 14 amino acids. Germline values: CDR1 SNHLY, CDR2 FYNNEI. This chain's CDR3 is CASRTSGGHNEQFF. The CDR3 DNA is TGTGCCAGCAGGACTAGCGGGGGACACAATGAGCAGTTCTTC.

This clonotype came up many times. The J gene is TRBJ1-6, the V gene TRBV7-2; D is unresolved. The CDR3 runs to 14 residues. Germline CDR1 and CDR2: SGHTA and FQGNSA. V lost 5 bases and J 5 bases, leaving 10 bases between the germline ends. The DNA for the CDR3 is TGTGCCAGCAGCCCCCCGCCGGATAATTCACCCCTCCACTTT. It encodes CASSPPPDNSPLHF.

The table lists this clonotype with many counts. This sequence joins TRBV7-2 and TRBJ1-1, with TRBD1 identical over 10 bases. Germline V gives CDR1 SGHTA, CDR2 FQGNSA. Unmatched junction bases numbered 11, after V lost 4 bases and J lost 6 bases. This CDR3 contains 16 residues. This CDR3 reads CASSSPGDRGFSEAFF. As DNA, the CDR3 is TGTGCCAGCAGCTCCCCCGGGGACAGGGGTTTCTCTGAAGCTTTCTTT.